This TCR beta chain is drawn from a study of T cell responses to AZD1222 COVID-19 vaccine (dated by TCRdb to about 2021). Context from the whole study: A total of about 230 trial participants underwent TCR sequencing, of whom 207 received two doses of AZD1222 and 26 received two doses of the MenACWY control vaccine. Trial participants were enrolled by age into 18-55, 56-69 and 70-plus year subgroups, with roughly 150, 30 and 60 TCR-sequenced participants respectively. Paper-wide results and their limitations: CD4 TCRs associated with the vaccine covered the entire spike protein, and the dominant responses were in regions 160-218 and 743-854. Spike-specific TCR breadth and depth rose significantly after two AZD1222 doses compared with day 0 and with MenACWY recipients. Conclusions about previously exposed vaccinees are limited because only five to seven AZD1222 recipients were SARS-CoV-2 seropositive at baseline. Because no day 14 peak-response samples were available, the repertoires could be characterized only after the peak T cell response. The 56-69-year group was small, and its depth increase did not reach significance, likely because of low power. Epitopes outside the regions mutated in the B.1.351 and B.1.1.7 variants were reportedly recognized by nearly half of the unique spike-specific TCRs. Participants were mostly white British, with more females than males. The authors suggested clonal diversity may have been underestimated.

From a lookup of the germline V gene, CDR1 and CDR2 are SGDLS and YYNGEE. V is shortened by 1 base, J by 4 bases, and the region joining them spans 14 bases. Including the terminal cysteine and phenylalanine, the CDR3 comprises 15 residues. The CDR3 DNA has 45 bases and is translated from base 1. Comments on this clone: The target of this receptor is not known. No much larger clone is present one base from it, and per-base qualities are unavailable.

The CDR3 regions of human TCRbeta chains were analyzed by immunosequencing. Concerning the study's data processing: Repertoire TCRs were matched against a reference library of SARS-CoV-2-specific TCRs generated with the MIRA antigen-specificity platform. Breadth meant the fraction of unique TCRs that were SARS-CoV-2-associated, whereas depth meant the fraction of total T cells that were SARS-CoV-2-associated. Using the MIRA data, each spike-specific TCR was mapped to the spike region that the TCR reacts to and placed in a CD4 or CD8 class. Log10-transformed breadth and depth values were compared by one-way ANOVA with Sidak's multiple comparisons tests. As stored in TCRdb, this immuneACCESS dataset retains in-frame rearrangements with V and J assigned. A fraction of the clones does not appear; measured against another copy, unresolved V genes explain less than half of the discrepancy, and the remainder lacks a known reason. Clone size and the V and J calls come from that table; the DNA yielded D and trimming. Present in this sample are around 140,000 clones, about nine tenths of which were seen just once. The ten largest clonotypes hold 1.5% to 2% of the sample.

The time point label, read with the paper, signifies: about 28 days (+/-7) after the second vaccine dose. AZD1222 recipients whose second dose came at about 4 weeks and those whose second dose came at about 12 weeks were combined into one group, since spike-specific TCR depth and breadth did not differ between the two schedules. Vaccinee samples were obtained from the UK trials COV001 and COV002, which included a single-blind randomized controlled phase 2/3 trial of AZD1222 (ChAdOx1 nCoV-19) in healthy adults. Trial participant PBMC samples were collected at day 0 and day 28 after the second dose for TCRbeta chain sequencing.

The rearranged segments are TRBV9 and TRBJ1-2, with the D segment identity uncertain. This TCR was recovered from an adult who received the AZD1222 COVID-19 vaccine. The source was peripheral blood, collected 28 days after the second AZD1222 dose. For the CDR3, the sequence is CASSVQEGALYGYTF. The sequence in DNA is TGTGCCAGCAGCGTACAAGAAGGAGCTCTCTATGGCTACACCTTC. Where the CDR3 stops, the reference TRBV9 and TRBJ1-2 genes take over; the full variable domain is DSGVTQTPKHLITATGQRVTLRCSPRSGDLSVYWYQQSLDQGLQFLIQYYNGEERAKGNILERFSAQQFPDLHSELNLSSLELGDSALYFCASSVQEGALYGYTFGSGTRLTVV.